Below, 27 T cell receptor beta chains from the same sample are listed, as sequenced in a study of blood T cells in healthy people across ages. The use of a sample-barcoded 5' primer and a J-beta primer mix characterized a second PCR of roughly 7 to 11 cycles. TCRdb itself ran the 5' RACE reads through MiXCR, one entry per CDR3 protein. The repertoire holds 700,000 to 1,000,000 distinct CDR3 sequences, with under 45% as singletons. The specimen was blood. The receptors were gathered from a man between 60 and 75 years old in good health.

The V call is TRBV2, the J call TRBJ2-1; 11 positions match TRBD2. The CDR3 consists of 14 residues. Germline V gene data show CDR1 as SNHLY and CDR2 as FYNNEI. V lost 8 bases to trimming and J lost 7 bases; unmatched junction nucleotides: 7. Here the CDR3 reads CASVLAGGPNEQFF. CDR3 sequence (DNA): TGTGCCAGCGTTTTAGCGGGGGGGCCAAATGAGCAGTTCTTC.

This clonotype appeared a few times. CDR3 in DNA: TGTGCCAGCAGCGGACAGGGGGACTCACCCCTCCACTTT. Amino acid sequence: CASSGQGDSPLHF. This sequence joins TRBV7-9 and TRBJ1-6; 10 nucleotides align to TRBD1. This CDR3 is 13 amino acids long. V shed 5 bases and J 10 bases; nucleotides not matched to a gene: 2. Germline V lookup: CDR1 SEHNR, CDR2 FQNEAQ (reference sequence).

J is TRBJ2-1 and V is TRBV6-5, with 7 bases lining up with TRBD2. V shed 5 bases and J 8 bases; nucleotides not matched to a gene: 6. The germline CDR1 and CDR2 sequences are MNHEY and SVGAGI. The CDR3 loop spans 13 amino acids. The CDR3 bases are TGTGCCAGCAGTAATAGCGGGTGGTATGAGCAGTTCTTC. This sequence encodes CASSNSGWYEQFF.

The V and J genes are TRBV28 and TRBJ2-1, with 7 bases that match TRBD1. The J call may be in error: the DNA end matches TRBJ2-7 better. There are 15 residues in the CDR3. The germline CDR1 and CDR2 sequences are MDHEN and SYDVKM. Here the CDR3 DNA reads TGTGCCAGCTCCTCCGGGACAGAAAATCTCTACGAGCAGTACTTC. This codes for CASSSGTENLYEQYF.

This clonotype came up a few times. The chain recombines TRBV7-2 with TRBJ1-2; 7 nucleotides line up with TRBD1. The CDR3 extends over 17 amino acids. Germline V gene sequence: CDR1 SGHTA, CDR2 FQGNSA. The trim removed 5 bases at V and 2 bases at J, leaving 14 bases unmatched. The CDR3 bases are TGTGCCAGCAGCCCCCCCCTTTCTGCGACAGGGAACTATGGCTACACCTTC. Translated, it gives CASSPPLSATGNYGYTF.

With regard to this clonotype: The junction and the germline gene differ at one end; a read error may be behind it. This rearrangement joins TRBV3-1 to TRBJ2-7, with 15 bases matching TRBD2. Germline V gene sequence: CDR1 LGHDT, CDR2 YNNKEL (reference sequence). The CDR3 extends over 16 amino acids. CDR3 region: CASSLRTSGGAYEQYF. The CDR3 DNA sequence: TGCGCCAGCAGCCTCCGGACTAGCGGGGGGGCCTACGAGCAGTACTTC.

The sample holds many counts of this clonotype. This chain joins TRBV7-2 and TRBJ2-4, with D unresolved. V lost 4 bases to trimming and J lost 2 bases, with 12 bases between them. This CDR3 has 15 amino acids. The germline CDR1 and CDR2 sequences are SGHTA and FQGNSA. The CDR3 protein is CASSYPQTTKNIQYF. CDR3 in DNA: TGTGCCAGCAGCTATCCCCAGACAACCAAAAACATTCAGTACTTC.

In its sample, this clonotype was seen a few times. This chain joins TRBV7-9 and TRBJ2-7, with D perhaps matching TRBD1 or TRBD2 (5 bases each). There are 15 residues in the CDR3. Germline lookup yields CDR1 SEHNR and CDR2 FQNEAQ (reference sequence). The V end was cut by 3 bases, the J end by 1 base, with 13 bases between. For the CDR3, the DNA is TGTGCCAGCAGCTTCGACCGGGACGGATCCTACGAGCAGTACTTC. Its translation is CASSFDRDGSYEQYF.

This clonotype was picked up a small number of times. As DNA, the CDR3 is TGTGCCACCAGCTCCCTAGCGGGGGAAGCAGATACGCAGTATTTT. Protein sequence: CATSSLAGEADTQYF. The V gene is TRBV15, the J gene TRBJ2-3; 10 nucleotides line up with TRBD2. CDR3 length: 15 residues. Germline values: CDR1 LNHNV, CDR2 YYDKDF (reference sequence). V lost 5 bases to trimming and J lost 4 bases; unmatched junction nucleotides: 6.

The genes are TRBV5-7 and TRBJ1-5; D uncertain. Being an ORF, TRBV5-7 has a function that is uncertain. Trimming removed 1 base at V and 3 bases at J, with 14 bases between. The CDR3 contains 16 residues. CDR3 amino acids: CASSLWVSTTNQPQHF. DNA of the CDR3: TGTGCCAGCAGCTTGTGGGTATCGACCACCAATCAGCCCCAGCATTTT.

This clonotype was counted a few times. The V call is TRBV12-3 or TRBV12-4, the J call TRBJ2-2; no definite D call. The CDR3 is 14 residues long. Trimming left V 2 bases short and J 5 bases short, with 9 bases between. CDR3: CASSLRSRTGELFF. CDR3 in DNA: TGTGCCAGCAGTTTACGGTCCAGGACCGGGGAGCTGTTTTTT.

There are a few counts of this clonotype. V gene TRBV9 combines with J gene TRBJ2-5; 10 nucleotides align to TRBD2. The J segment lost 1 base and the V segment lost 4 bases, leaving 10 bases of the junction unmatched. Germline CDR1 is SGDLS and CDR2 is YYNGEE. CDR3 length: 17 residues. In DNA, the CDR3 is TGTGCCAGCAGCCCGAATACTTTAGCGGGGGGCCAAGAGACCCAGTACTTC. Its translation: CASSPNTLAGGQETQYF.

Of note for this clonotype: The germline gene is not matched at one end of the junction; a read error may be the cause. The rearrangement uses TRBV16 and TRBJ2-4; D not certain. Germline V lookup: CDR1 KGHSY, CDR2 FQNENV. The CDR3 extends over 12 amino acids. The DNA for the CDR3 is TGTGCCAACAGCCAATCCCTGCTAGGGCAGTACTTC. Amino acid sequence: CANSQSLLGQYF.

In this sample, this clonotype turned up a few times. This chain uses TRBV27 with TRBJ2-5, with TRBD1 identical over 7 bases. Trimming at V came to 2 bases and at J to 4 bases, leaving 4 bases not matched to a gene. CDR3 length: 14 residues. Germline V gene data show CDR1 as MNHEY and CDR2 as SMNVEV (reference sequence). The CDR3 nucleotides read TGTGCCAGCAGTTTACACAGGGGAATAGAGACCCAGTACTTC. Protein product: CASSLHRGIETQYF.

This chain links TRBV6-5 with TRBJ2-5; tentatively, D is TRBD1 (6 bases). CDR1 MNHEY and CDR2 SVGAGI come from the germline V gene. The CDR3 spans 14 residues. V lost 2 bases, J lost 4 bases, and 11 bases lay in between. In nucleotides, the CDR3 is TGTGCCAGCAGTTACGATGCAGGGGTAGAGACCCAGTACTTC. Amino acid sequence: CASSYDAGVETQYF.

As for this clonotype: At one boundary the junction diverges from the germline segment, which might be a read error. The rearrangement uses TRBV24-1 and TRBJ2-5, with D possibly matching TRBD1 (6 bases). Germline V lookup: CDR1 KGHDR, CDR2 SFDVKD. The CDR3 length is 16 residues. DNA for the CDR3: TGTACCACCAGTGATTCTTTCCGGGACACACAAGAGACCCAGTACTTC. This codes for CTTSDSFRDTQETQYF.

This clonotype was seen a few times. This rearrangement joins TRBV5-1 to TRBJ2-7; maybe TRBD1 (5 bases). Trimming stripped 2 bases from V and 0 bases from J, with 9 bases between. Germline CDR1 reads SGHRS; CDR2 reads YFSETQ. This CDR3 contains 14 residues. CDR3 protein: CASSFRAPSYEQYF. The CDR3 nucleotides are TGCGCCAGCAGCTTCAGGGCCCCCTCCTACGAGCAGTACTTC.

A few counts support this clonotype. CDR3 in amino acids: CASSFPATPYEQYF. The CDR3 nucleotides are TGTGCCAGCAGCTTCCCGGCCACCCCCTACGAGCAGTACTTC. J is TRBJ2-7 and V is TRBV5-6; D gene ambiguous. Deletions cut 2 bases from V and 2 bases from J, with 11 bases between. The CDR3 consists of 14 residues. Germline CDR1 is SGHDT and CDR2 is YYEEEE.

CDR3 sequence (DNA): TGTGCCAGCAGTCCCCCGAGGGGACAGGGGAAACAGCCCCAGCATTTT. Translation gives CASSPPRGQGKQPQHF. V and J are TRBV12-3 or TRBV12-4 and TRBJ1-5, with 10 positions matching TRBD1. The CDR3 length is 16 residues. V lost 5 bases to trimming and J lost 7 bases; unmatched junction nucleotides: 11.

The V gene is TRBV5-6, the J gene TRBJ1-2; D remains ambiguous. Germline V gene sequence: CDR1 SGHDT, CDR2 YYEEEE. The CDR3 spans 15 residues. V was shortened by 0 bases and J by 0 bases, with 9 bases between the two germline ends. This CDR3 is CASSLGGPSNYGYTF. As DNA, the CDR3 is TGTGCCAGCAGCTTGGGAGGCCCGTCTAACTATGGCTACACCTTC.

The CDR3 loop reads CASSQFPGGRSPLHF. The DNA of the CDR3 is TGTGCCAGCAGCCAATTCCCAGGGGGCCGGTCACCCCTCCACTTT. The chain recombines TRBV3-1 with TRBJ1-6; 8 positions match TRBD1. The CDR3 spans 15 residues. Germline trimming cut 2 bases from V and 10 bases from J; bases unmatched to any gene: 7. Germline-derived CDR1 and CDR2 are LGHDT and YNNKEL (reference sequence).

The chain joins TRBV7-9 to TRBJ2-3; 7 bases line up with TRBD2. The CDR3 is 15 amino acids. Unmatched junction bases numbered 4, after V lost 2 bases and J lost 2 bases. Germline V gene data show CDR1 as SEHNR and CDR2 as FQNEAQ (reference sequence). CDR3 in DNA: TGTGCCAGCAGCTTATCGAGCGGGGTCACAGATACGCAGTATTTT. Translating gives CASSLSSGVTDTQYF.

This chain joins TRBV10-3 and TRBJ2-3, with D maybe TRBD1 (5 bases). V lost 6 bases and J lost 6, with 7 bases in between. The CDR3 length is 11 residues. Per the germline V gene, CDR1 is ENHRY and CDR2 is SYGVKD. Written as DNA, the CDR3 is TGTGCCATCAGCGACAGCGATACGCAGTATTTT. It encodes CAISDSDTQYF.

The CDR3 sequence is CASTPKGTSGDTDTQYF. CDR3 sequence (DNA): TGTGCCAGCACCCCGAAGGGGACTAGCGGGGACACAGATACGCAGTATTTT. The chain couples TRBV12-3 or TRBV12-4 to TRBJ2-3; 13 bases are a match to TRBD2. The V and J ends lost 7 bases and 2 bases, in that order; junction bases with no gene match: 9. The CDR3 is 17 residues long.

V usage is TRBV7-9 and J usage is TRBJ2-5; 7 nucleotides agree with TRBD2. The CDR3 runs to 17 residues. V shed 0 bases, J shed 0 bases, and the junction held 7 bases outside the gene matches. Germline values: CDR1 SEHNR, CDR2 FQNEAQ (reference sequence). CDR3 sequence (DNA): TGTGCCAGCAGCTTAGCCTTGGGACTAAGAAACCAAGAGACCCAGTACTTC. Its protein product is CASSLALGLRNQETQYF.

A remark on this clonotype: At one end, the junction sequence differs from germline, possibly due to a read error. The gene calls are TRBV12-3 or TRBV12-4 and TRBJ1-2; D gene uncertain. This CDR3 region has 15 residues. The CDR3 region is CAGSSGKGGSGGYTF. Written as DNA, the CDR3 is TGTGCCGGCAGTTCTGGAAAGGGAGGGAGTGGTGGCTACACCTTC.

This chain joins TRBV7-2 and TRBJ1-4; no clear D. Trimming pared 1 base from V and 8 bases from J, leaving 8 bases between. Germline V CDR1 and CDR2: SGHTA, FQGNSA. The CDR3 runs to 13 residues. The CDR3 region has the DNA TGTGCCAGCAGCTTAGAAGGAAGGGAAAAACTGTTTTTT. Protein: CASSLEGREKLFF. Combining the CDR3 with reference TRBV7-2 and TRBJ1-4 gives the whole variable domain GAGVSQSPSNKVTEKGKDVELRCDPISGHTALYWYRQSLGQGLEFLIYFQGNSAPDKSGLPSDRFSAERTGGSVSTLTIQRTQQEDSAVYLCASSLEGREKLFFGSGTQLSVL.